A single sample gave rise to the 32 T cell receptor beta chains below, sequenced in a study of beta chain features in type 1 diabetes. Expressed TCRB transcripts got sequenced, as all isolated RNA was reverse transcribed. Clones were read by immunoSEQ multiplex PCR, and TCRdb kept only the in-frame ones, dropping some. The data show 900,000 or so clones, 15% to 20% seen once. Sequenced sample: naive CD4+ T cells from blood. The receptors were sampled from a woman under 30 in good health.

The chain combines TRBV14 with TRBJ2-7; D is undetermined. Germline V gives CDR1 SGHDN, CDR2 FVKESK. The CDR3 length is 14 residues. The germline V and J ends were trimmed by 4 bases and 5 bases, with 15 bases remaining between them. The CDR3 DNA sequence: TGTGCCAGCAGCCCCAAGTGGACCAGACACGAGCAGTACTTC. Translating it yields CASSPKWTRHEQYF.

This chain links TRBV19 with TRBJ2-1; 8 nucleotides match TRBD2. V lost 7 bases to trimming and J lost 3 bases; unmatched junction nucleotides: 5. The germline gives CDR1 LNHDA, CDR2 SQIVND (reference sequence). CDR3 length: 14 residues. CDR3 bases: TGTGCCAGTATGGGTCTAGCGGGCTACAATGAGCAGTTCTTC. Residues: CASMGLAGYNEQFF. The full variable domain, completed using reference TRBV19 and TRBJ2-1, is DGGITQSPKYLFRKEGQNVTLSCEQNLNHDAMYWYRQDPGQGLRLIYYSQIVNDFQKGDIAEGYSVSREKKESFPLTVTSAQKNPTAFYLCASMGLAGYNEQFFGPGTRLTVL.

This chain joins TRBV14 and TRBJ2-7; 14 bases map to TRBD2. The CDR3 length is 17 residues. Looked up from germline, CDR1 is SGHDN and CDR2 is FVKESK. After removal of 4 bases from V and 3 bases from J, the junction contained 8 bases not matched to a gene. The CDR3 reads CASSRLAGGLKNYEQYF. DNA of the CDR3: TGTGCCAGCAGCCGACTAGCGGGAGGGCTAAAGAACTACGAGCAGTACTTC.

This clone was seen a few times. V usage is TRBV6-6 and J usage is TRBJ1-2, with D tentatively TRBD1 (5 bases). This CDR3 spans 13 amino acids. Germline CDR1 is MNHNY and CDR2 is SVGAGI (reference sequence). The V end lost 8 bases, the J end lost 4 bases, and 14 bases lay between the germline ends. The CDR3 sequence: CASQNRDAYGYTF. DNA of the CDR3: TGTGCCAGCCAAAACCGGGACGCCTATGGCTACACCTTC.

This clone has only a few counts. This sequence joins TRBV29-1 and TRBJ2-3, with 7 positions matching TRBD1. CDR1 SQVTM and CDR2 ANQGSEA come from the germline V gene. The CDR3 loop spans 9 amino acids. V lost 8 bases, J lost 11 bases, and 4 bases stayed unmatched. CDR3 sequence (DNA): TGCAGCCAGGGGGTACGGCAGTATTTT. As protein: CSQGVRQYF.

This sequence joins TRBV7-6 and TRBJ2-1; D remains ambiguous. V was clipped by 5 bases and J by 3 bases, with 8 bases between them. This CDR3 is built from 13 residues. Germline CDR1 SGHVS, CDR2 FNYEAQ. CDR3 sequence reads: CASSLNLYNEQFF. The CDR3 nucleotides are TGTGCCAGCAGCCTGAACCTCTACAATGAGCAGTTCTTC. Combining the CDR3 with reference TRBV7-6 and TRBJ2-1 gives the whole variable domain GAGVSQSPRYKVTKRGQDVALRCDPISGHVSLYWYRQALGQGPEFLTYFNYEAQQDKSGLPNDRFSAERPEGSISTLTIQRTEQRDSAMYRCASSLNLYNEQFFGPGTRLTVL.

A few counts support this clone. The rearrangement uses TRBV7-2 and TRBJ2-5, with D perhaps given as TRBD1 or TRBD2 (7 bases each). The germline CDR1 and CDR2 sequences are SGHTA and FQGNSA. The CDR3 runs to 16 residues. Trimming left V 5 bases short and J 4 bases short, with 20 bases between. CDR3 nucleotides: TGTGCCAGCAGCCCGGGGGGTTCTAGGGGGCGAGAGACCCAGTACTTC. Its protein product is CASSPGGSRGRETQYF.

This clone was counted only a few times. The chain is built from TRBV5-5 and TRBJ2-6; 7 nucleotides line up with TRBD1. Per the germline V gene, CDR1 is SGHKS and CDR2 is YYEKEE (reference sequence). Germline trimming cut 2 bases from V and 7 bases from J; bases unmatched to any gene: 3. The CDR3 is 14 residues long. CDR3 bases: TGTGCCAGCAGCTTCGACAGGGTAGCCAACGTCCTGACTTTC. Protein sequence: CASSFDRVANVLTF.

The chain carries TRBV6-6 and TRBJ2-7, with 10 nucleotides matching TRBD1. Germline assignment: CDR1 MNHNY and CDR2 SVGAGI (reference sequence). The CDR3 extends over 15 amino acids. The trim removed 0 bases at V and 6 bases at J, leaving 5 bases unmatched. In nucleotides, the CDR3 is TGTGCCAGCAGTTACTCCTTGACAGGGGGCGGCGAGCAGTACTTC. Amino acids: CASSYSLTGGGEQYF.

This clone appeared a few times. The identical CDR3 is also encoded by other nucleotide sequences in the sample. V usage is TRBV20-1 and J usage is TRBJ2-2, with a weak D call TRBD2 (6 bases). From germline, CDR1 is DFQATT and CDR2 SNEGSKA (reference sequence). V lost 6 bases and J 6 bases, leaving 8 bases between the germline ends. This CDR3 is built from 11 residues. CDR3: CSATGAGELFF. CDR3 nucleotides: TGCAGTGCCACGGGGGCCGGGGAGCTGTTTTTT.

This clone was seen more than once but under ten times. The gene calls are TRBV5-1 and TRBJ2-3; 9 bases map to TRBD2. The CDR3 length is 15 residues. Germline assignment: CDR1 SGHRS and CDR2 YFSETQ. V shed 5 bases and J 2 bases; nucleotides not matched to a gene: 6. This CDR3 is CASSYRLAVTDTQYF. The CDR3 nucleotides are TGCGCCAGCAGTTACCGACTAGCGGTCACAGATACGCAGTATTTT.

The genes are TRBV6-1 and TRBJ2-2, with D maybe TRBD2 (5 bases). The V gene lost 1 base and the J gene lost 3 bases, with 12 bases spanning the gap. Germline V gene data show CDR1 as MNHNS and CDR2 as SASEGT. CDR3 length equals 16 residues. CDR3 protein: CASSEVGGWDTGELFF. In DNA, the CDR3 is TGTGCCAGCAGTGAAGTGGGCGGGTGGGACACCGGGGAGCTGTTTTTT.

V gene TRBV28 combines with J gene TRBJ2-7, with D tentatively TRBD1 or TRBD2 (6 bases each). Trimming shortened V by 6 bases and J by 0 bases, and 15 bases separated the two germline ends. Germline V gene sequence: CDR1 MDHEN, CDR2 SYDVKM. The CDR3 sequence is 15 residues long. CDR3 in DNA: TGTGCCAGCAGCCCCGGGGGCGCGGGCTCCTACGAGCAGTACTTC. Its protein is CASSPGGAGSYEQYF.

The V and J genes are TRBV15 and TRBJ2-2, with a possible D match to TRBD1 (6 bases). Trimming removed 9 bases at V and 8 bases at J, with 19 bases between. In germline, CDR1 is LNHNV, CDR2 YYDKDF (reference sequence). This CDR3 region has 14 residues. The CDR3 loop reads CATKGRTDPGELFF. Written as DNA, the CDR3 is TGTGCCACGAAGGGACGGACAGATCCTGGGGAGCTGTTTTTT.

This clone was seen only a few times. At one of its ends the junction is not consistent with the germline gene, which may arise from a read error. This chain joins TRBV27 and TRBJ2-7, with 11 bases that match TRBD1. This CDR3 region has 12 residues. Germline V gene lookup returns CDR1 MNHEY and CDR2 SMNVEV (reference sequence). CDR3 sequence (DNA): TGTGCCAGCAGTTTGGGGGACAGGGGGATTCACTTC. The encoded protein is CASSLGDRGIHF.

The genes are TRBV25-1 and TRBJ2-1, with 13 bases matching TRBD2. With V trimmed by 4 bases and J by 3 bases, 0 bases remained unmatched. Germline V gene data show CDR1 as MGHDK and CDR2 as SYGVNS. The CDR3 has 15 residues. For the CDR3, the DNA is TGTGCCAGCAGTGGACTAGCGGGAGGCTACAATGAGCAGTTCTTC. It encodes CASSGLAGGYNEQFF.

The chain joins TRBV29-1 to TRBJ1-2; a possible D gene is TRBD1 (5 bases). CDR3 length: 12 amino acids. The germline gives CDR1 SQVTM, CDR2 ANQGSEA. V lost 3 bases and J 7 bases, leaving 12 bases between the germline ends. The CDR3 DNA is TGCAGCGTTGAGTCAAGGGGAGGTGGCTACACCTTC. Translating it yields CSVESRGGGYTF.

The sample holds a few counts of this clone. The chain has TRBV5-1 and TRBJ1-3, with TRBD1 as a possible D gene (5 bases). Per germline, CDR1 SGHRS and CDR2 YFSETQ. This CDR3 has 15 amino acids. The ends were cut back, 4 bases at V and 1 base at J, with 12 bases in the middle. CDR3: CASSANQGSGNTIYF. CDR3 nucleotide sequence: TGCGCCAGCAGCGCCAACCAGGGATCTGGAAACACCATATATTTT.

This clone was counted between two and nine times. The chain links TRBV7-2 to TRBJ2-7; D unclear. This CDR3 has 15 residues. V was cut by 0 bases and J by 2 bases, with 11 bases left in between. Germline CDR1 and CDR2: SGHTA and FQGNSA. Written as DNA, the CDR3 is TGTGCCAGCAGCTTAGCGGGCGCGGTAACCTACGAGCAGTACTTC. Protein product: CASSLAGAVTYEQYF.

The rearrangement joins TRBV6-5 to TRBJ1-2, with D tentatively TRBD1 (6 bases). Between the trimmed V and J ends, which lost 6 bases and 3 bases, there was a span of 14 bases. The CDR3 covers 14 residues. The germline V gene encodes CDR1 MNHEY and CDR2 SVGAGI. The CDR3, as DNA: TGTGCCAGCAGCCCGATACACAGGGACTATGGCTACACCTTC. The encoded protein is CASSPIHRDYGYTF.

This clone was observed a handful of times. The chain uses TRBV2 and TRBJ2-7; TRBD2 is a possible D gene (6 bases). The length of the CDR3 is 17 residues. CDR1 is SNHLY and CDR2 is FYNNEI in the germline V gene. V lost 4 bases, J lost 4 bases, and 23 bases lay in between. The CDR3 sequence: CASSVSRYIGSPYEQYF. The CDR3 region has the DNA TGTGCCAGCAGTGTTTCCAGGTACATCGGGAGTCCGTACGAGCAGTACTTC.

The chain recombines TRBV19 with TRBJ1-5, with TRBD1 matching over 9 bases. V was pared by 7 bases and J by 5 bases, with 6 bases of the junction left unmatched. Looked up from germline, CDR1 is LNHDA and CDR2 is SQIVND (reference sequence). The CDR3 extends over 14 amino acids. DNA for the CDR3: TGTGCCAGTAAGTGGTGGACAGGGGATCAGCCCCAGCATTTT. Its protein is CASKWWTGDQPQHF.

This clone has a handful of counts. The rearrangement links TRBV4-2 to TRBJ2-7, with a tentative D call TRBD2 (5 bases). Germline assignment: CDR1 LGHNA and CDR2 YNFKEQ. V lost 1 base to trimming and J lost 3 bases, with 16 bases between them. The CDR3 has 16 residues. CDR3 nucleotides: TGTGCCAGCAGCCAAGCATGGAATGGAGACTACTACGAGCAGTACTTC. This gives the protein CASSQAWNGDYYEQYF.

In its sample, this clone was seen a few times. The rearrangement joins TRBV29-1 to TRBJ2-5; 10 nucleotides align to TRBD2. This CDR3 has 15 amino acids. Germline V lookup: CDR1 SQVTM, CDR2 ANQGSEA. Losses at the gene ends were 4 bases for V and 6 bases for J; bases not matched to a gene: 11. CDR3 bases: TGCAGCGTTGCTAGGCTAGCGGGAGATGGAAAGACCCAGTACTTC. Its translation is CSVARLAGDGKTQYF.

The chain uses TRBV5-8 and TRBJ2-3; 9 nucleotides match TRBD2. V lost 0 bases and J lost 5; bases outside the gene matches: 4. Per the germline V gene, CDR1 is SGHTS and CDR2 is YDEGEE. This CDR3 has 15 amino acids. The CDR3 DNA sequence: TGTGCCAGCAGCTTGGGCCAACTAGCGGGAGATACGCAGTATTTT. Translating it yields CASSLGQLAGDTQYF.

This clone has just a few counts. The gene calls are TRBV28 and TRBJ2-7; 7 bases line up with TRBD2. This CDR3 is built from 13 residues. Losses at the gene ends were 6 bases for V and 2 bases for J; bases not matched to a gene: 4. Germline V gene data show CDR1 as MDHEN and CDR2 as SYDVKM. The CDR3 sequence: CASRRGVTYEQYF. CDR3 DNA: TGTGCCAGCAGACGGGGGGTTACCTACGAGCAGTACTTC. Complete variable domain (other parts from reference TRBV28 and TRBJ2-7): DVKVTQSSRYLVKRTGEKVFLECVQDMDHENMFWYRQDPGLGLRLIYFSYDVKMKEKGDIPEGYSVSREKKERFSLILESASTNQTSMYLCASRRGVTYEQYFGPGTRLTVT.

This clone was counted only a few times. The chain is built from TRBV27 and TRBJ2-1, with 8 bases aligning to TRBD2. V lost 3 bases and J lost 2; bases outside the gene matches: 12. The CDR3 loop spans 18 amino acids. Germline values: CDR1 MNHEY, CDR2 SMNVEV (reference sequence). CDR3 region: CASSFYSTARGAYNEQFF. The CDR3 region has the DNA TGTGCCAGCAGTTTCTACTCGACCGCGCGGGGGGCCTACAATGAGCAGTTCTTC.

The CDR3 nucleotides are TGTGCCAGCAGCTTAGGGTCTAGCGCGTACTACGAGCAGTACTTC. Amino acids: CASSLGSSAYYEQYF. The J gene is TRBJ2-7, the V gene TRBV7-9, with a possible D match to TRBD2 (6 bases). Germline V gene lookup returns CDR1 SEHNR and CDR2 FQNEAQ (reference sequence). With 1 base removed from V and 3 bases from J, the gap between germline ends came to 13 bases. This CDR3 has 15 amino acids.

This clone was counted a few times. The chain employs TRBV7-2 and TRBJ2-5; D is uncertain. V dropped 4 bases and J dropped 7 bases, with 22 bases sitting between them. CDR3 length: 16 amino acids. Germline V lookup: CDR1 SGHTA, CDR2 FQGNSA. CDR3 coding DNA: TGTGCCAGCAGCTCCGCCGCCGATGGGATTGGGGTGACCCAGTACTTC. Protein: CASSSAADGIGVTQYF.

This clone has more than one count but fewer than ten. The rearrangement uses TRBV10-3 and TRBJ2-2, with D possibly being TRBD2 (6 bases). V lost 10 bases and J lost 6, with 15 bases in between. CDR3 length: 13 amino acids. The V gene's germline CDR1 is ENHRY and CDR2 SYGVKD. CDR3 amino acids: CATVPGVPGELFF. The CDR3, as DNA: TGTGCCACAGTCCCGGGGGTCCCCGGGGAGCTGTTTTTT.

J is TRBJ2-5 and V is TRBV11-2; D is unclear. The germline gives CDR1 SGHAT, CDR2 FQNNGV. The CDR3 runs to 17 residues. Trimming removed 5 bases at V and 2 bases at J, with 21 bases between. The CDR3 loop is CASSPIQWQPRQETQYF. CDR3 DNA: TGTGCCAGCAGCCCCATTCAGTGGCAGCCTCGACAAGAGACCCAGTACTTC.

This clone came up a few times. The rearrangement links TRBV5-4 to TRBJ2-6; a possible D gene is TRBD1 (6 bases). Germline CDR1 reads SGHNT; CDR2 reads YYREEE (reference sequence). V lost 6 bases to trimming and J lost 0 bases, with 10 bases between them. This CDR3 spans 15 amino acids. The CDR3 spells CASTLGHSGANVLTF. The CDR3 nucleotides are TGTGCCAGCACCCTGGGACACTCTGGGGCCAACGTCCTGACTTTC.